This T cell receptor (beta chain) appears in the sequencing data of a study of glioma-infiltrating T cells after dendritic cell vaccination. Study-wide results and caveats: The cohort had few patients with full blood and tumor sets.

The PCR used 60 V beta and 13 J beta primers. Sequenced by immunoSEQ multiplex PCR; TCRdb stores in-frame clones only, minus some. The sample yields 35,000 to 40,000 clones, just under 85% seen once. The CDR3 extends over 15 amino acids. Germline CDR1 and CDR2: SGDLS and YYNGEE. Trimming cost V 0 bases and J 6 bases, with 12 bases left between them. For this clone: Its antigen is unidentified.

The TCR was taken from a human donor with glioblastoma. The input for sequencing was blood, taken before dendritic cell vaccination. This chain links TRBV9 with TRBJ2-2, with D tentatively TRBD1 (5 bases). CDR3 nucleotides: TGTGCCAGCAGCGTAGAGGGGATAGCCGCCGGGGAGCTGTTTTTT. Its protein is CASSVEGIAAGELFF.